This T cell receptor (beta chain) originates from a study of CD8 T cells in ankylosing spondylitis. The sample holds a few counts of this clonotype. The antigen is unknown. Germline loops: CDR1 SGHRS, CDR2 YFSETQ. Deletions cut 4 bases from V and 3 bases from J, with 17 bases between. The CDR3 length is 16 residues. With molecular barcodes, quantitative 5'-RACE was used to make the TCR beta libraries. TCRdb redid the calling of the 5' RACE reads with MiXCR, one entry per CDR3 protein. The sample gives some 290,000 distinct CDR3 sequences, 20% of which show up once; roughly 7.4% is in the top ten. Study results and limitations: According to the report, clones linked to the disease were significantly enriched in matched synovial fluid samples taken from ankylosing spondylitis patients. What appeared characteristic of ankylosing spondylitis blood was a TCR beta motif of fewer than ten highly homologous variants.

This chain connects TRBV5-1 to TRBJ2-1, with D perhaps given as TRBD1 or TRBD2 (5 bases each). The origin of this receptor is a male donor with ankylosing spondylitis or in good health (not recorded which). What was sequenced was blood, either unsorted or a sorted T cell fraction (not recorded which). In DNA, the CDR3 is TGCGCCAGCAGCACCGAGGGGACCTCTCGCTACAATGAGCAGTTCTTC. It is translated as CASSTEGTSRYNEQFF. Supplemented by reference TRBV5-1 and TRBJ2-1, the full variable domain reads KAGVTQTPRYLIKTRGQQVTLSCSPISGHRSVSWYQQTPGQGLQFLFEYFSETQRNKGNFPGRFSGRQFSNSRSEMNVSTLELGDSALYLCASSTEGTSRYNEQFFGPGTRLTVL.